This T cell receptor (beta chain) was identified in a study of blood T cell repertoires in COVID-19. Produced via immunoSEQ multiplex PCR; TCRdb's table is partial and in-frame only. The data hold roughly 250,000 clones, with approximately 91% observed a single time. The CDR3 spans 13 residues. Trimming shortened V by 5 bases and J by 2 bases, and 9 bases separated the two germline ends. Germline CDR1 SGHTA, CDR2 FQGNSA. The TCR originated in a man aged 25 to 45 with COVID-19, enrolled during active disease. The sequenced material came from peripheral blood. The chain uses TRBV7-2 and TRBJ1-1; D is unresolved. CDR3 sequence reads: CASSRLVNTEAFF. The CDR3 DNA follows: TGTGCCAGCAGCCGCTTAGTTAACACTGAAGCTTTCTTT.